The T cell receptor beta chain described here comes from a study of T cell repertoires in aging, cancer and after chemotherapy. CDR3 length equals 15 residues. The J segment lost 4 bases and the V segment lost 6 bases, leaving 6 bases of the junction unmatched. Germline V gene sequence: CDR1 MNHNY, CDR2 SVGAGI (reference sequence). The template was genomic DNA from peripheral blood, not RNA. By its share, this clonotype is medium-sized. Multiplex touch-down PCR with TRB-A/B primers amplified rearranged V-D-J TRB sequences. TCRdb reprocessed the multiplex PCR reads with MiXCR, giving one entry per CDR3 protein. The data hold over 10,000 distinct CDR3 sequences, with around 21% observed a single time.

The sequence was obtained from a human donor in good health. Sequencing was performed on blood. The rearrangement joins TRBV6-6 to TRBJ2-2, with 9 bases that match TRBD1. The CDR3 spells CASRSGTGSTGELFF. In DNA form, the CDR3 reads TGTGCCAGCAGGTCAGGGACAGGGAGCACCGGGGAGCTGTTTTTT.